One TCR beta chain is described in this entry. Its specific antigen is unknown. Per-base quality was not reported, and no clone a single base away is much larger than it. The sample originates from a study of T cells in localized non-small cell lung cancer (dated by TCRdb to between 2020 and 2021). Turning to the overall study: Comparing tumors with uninvolved tumor-adjacent lungs, the study looked at the T cell repertoires of fewer than 250 patients with early-stage NSCLC. The cohort was made up of a few hundred treatment-naive NSCLC patients whose localized lung tumors had been resected. The mean age of the NSCLC patients was roughly 70 years, with 120 to 150 men and 95 to 110 women.

General findings and caveats noted by the study authors: Since the design was exploratory, TCR variables were selected using unadjusted p-values with no false-discovery rate correction. Uninvolved tumor-adjacent lung showed the highest T cell clonality, higher than tumor, which suggests more focused antigenic responses in the adjacent lung. Because multi-region tumor sequencing was not done, intratumor heterogeneity could not be ruled out. Of the top 100 tumor clones, a median of 57 were detected in paired uninvolved adjacent lung; over 25 were also among that lung's top 100. Higher T cell density in blood was associated with longer overall survival, whereas higher clonality in adjacent lung was associated with shorter survival.

TCR beta CDR3 regions were sequenced from DNA using the immunoSEQ Assay. The authors' analysis ran thus. T cell density was computed as TCR beta template counts normalized to usable DNA estimated by amplifying housekeeping genes. The preseqR package was used to estimate richness by extrapolating to 400,000 templates for PBMC samples and to 120,000 templates for tissue samples. Clonality was defined by subtracting Pielou's evenness from one. Differential abundance testing on productive amino-acid clonotypes, with a minimum total count of 5 and an alpha of 0.1, was used to identify tissue-enriched TCRs. Repertoire overlap between compartments was quantified with the Jaccard Index and Morisita Overlap Index. GLIPH grouped TCR beta CDR3s together with public tetramer-defined viral CDR3s, and a viral motif had to include at least three viral sequences and also show V-gene enrichment. The table was pulled from immuneACCESS by TCRdb, which kept in-frame rearrangements only. Such tables lose some clones; where checked, under half of the loss comes from unresolved V genes, and the rest has no known cause. V, J and clone size are taken as reported in that table, and D and trimming were inferred from the DNA itself. The sample has about 72,000 clones on record, 70% to 85% of them singletons. Together, the top ten hold about 1.5% of the sample.

At diagnosis, tumor, uninvolved tumor-adjacent lung and peripheral blood were collected and then preserved as a mix of FFPE and fresh-frozen material. For TCR repertoire profiling, blood samples were analyzed in the form of peripheral blood mononuclear cells. Taken from the germline V gene, the CDR1 and CDR2 loops are SGHDT and YYEEEE. At the junction V is shortened by 0 bases and J by 4 bases, with 7 bases in between. From the cysteine up to the phenylalanine, the CDR3 has a length of 14 residues. The retained sequence is limited to the CDR3, 42 bases, with the frame set at the first base. Recombination linked TRBV5-6 to TRBJ2-2; no D gene is confidently identified. The receptor's source is a female donor at least 60 years old with stage I lung adenocarcinoma. Sequences were derived from peripheral blood, sampled before any cancer treatment. The CDR3 protein: CASSLVSSTGELFF. The sequence in DNA is TGTGCCAGCAGCTTGGTCAGTAGCACCGGGGAGCTGTTTTTT.